Listed below are T cell receptor beta chains from one sample, sequenced in a study of siplizumab effects on memory and regulatory T cells. Clones were sequenced by immunoSEQ multiplex PCR, and TCRdb holds only the in-frame ones, with some missing. The sample carries roughly 62,000 clones, 70% to 85% recorded once. Source material: memory CD4+ T cells sorted from blood. These receptors were taken from a human donor in good health. Both conserved end residues are part of each CDR3. D genes are given only for firm matches. Only some rows state a clone size, as once, few, many or a class for expanded clones.

V	size	J	D	CDR3	DNA
TRBV5-1	.	TRBJ2-3	.	CASSADGGSTDTQYF	TGCGCCAGCAGCGCTGACGGCGGTAGCACAGATACGCAGTATTTT
TRBV7-6	.	TRBJ2-2	.	CASSLVRGPGELFF	TGTGCCAGCAGCTTAGTTCGAGGGCCGGGGGAGCTGTTTTTT
TRBV2	few	TRBJ2-5	TRBD2	CASSLTSGGLGGETQYF	TGTGCCAGCAGTCTGACTAGCGGGGGCTTAGGCGGAGAGACCCAGTACTTC
TRBV6-5	.	TRBJ2-2	TRBD2	CASSRDYTNTGELFF	TGTGCCAGCAGTCGGGACTACACGAACACCGGGGAGCTGTTTTTT
TRBV14	.	TRBJ1-2	.	CASSQDLNYGYTF	TGTGCCAGCAGCCAAGACCTAAACTATGGCTACACCTTC
TRBV5-6	.	TRBJ1-5	.	CASSLAGRPGMGNQPQHF	TGTGCCAGCAGCTTGGCGGGTCGGCCGGGGATGGGCAATCAGCCCCAGCATTTT
TRBV7-2	.	TRBJ2-7	.	CASSYGLTSSYEQYF	TGTGCCAGCAGCTATGGACTTACTTCCTCCTACGAGCAGTACTTC
TRBV19	.	TRBJ1-3	.	CASSGLSVGNTIYF	TGTGCCAGTAGTGGGCTCTCTGTTGGAAACACCATATATTTT
TRBV7-3	.	TRBJ2-3	TRBD2	CASSLMTSPDTQYF	TGTGCCAGCAGCTTAATGACTAGCCCCGATACGCAGTATTTT
TRBV7-2	.	TRBJ2-1	TRBD2	CASSPQGLAVYNEQFF	TGTGCCAGCAGCCCCCAGGGACTAGCGGTATACAATGAGCAGTTCTTC
TRBV7-2	.	TRBJ1-6	.	CASSLSLQEDPQGLHF	TGTGCCAGCAGCTTGTCCCTCCAGGAGGACCCGCAGGGCCTCCACTTT
TRBV5-1	.	TRBJ2-5	.	CASSTPEGRVGETQYF	TGCGCCAGCAGCACCCCCGAGGGGCGGGTCGGGGAGACCCAGTACTTC
TRBV7-2	few	TRBJ2-1	.	CASSLDPWRGEQFF	TGTGCCAGCAGCTTAGACCCCTGGCGGGGTGAGCAGTTCTTC
TRBV11-2	.	TRBJ2-7	TRBD2	CASSLAGGIYEQYF	TGTGCCAGCAGCTTAGCGGGAGGTATCTACGAGCAGTACTTC
TRBV10-1	.	TRBJ1-4	.	CASSAAGNEKLFF	TGCGCCAGCAGTGCCGCAGGGAATGAAAAACTGTTTTTT
TRBV28	.	TRBJ2-6	.	CASRLRDPKSGANVLTF	TGTGCCAGCAGACTACGAGACCCCAAATCTGGGGCCAACGTCCTGACTTTC
TRBV7-2	.	TRBJ2-7	TRBD2	CASSYLAGGSSYEQYF	TGTGCCAGCAGCTATCTAGCGGGGGGGTCCAGCTACGAGCAGTACTTC
TRBV5-1	few	TRBJ1-1	.	CASSLEAGEAFF	TGCGCCAGCAGCTTGGAGGCAGGAGAAGCTTTCTTT
TRBV18	.	TRBJ1-6	.	CASSRPSLGGSPLHF	TGTGCCAGCTCCCGACCTTCTCTGGGGGGGTCACCCCTCCACTTT
TRBV9	.	TRBJ2-3	.	CASGGVADTDTQYF	TGTGCCAGCGGGGGAGTCGCGGACACAGATACGCAGTATTTT
TRBV12-5	few	TRBJ2-7	TRBD1	CASLRDRGYEQYF	TGTGCTAGCCTAAGGGACAGGGGCTACGAGCAGTACTTC
TRBV5-1	.	TRBJ1-1	TRBD1	CASSPGTGGAGAFF	TGCGCCAGCAGCCCGGGGACAGGGGGCGCCGGAGCTTTCTTT
TRBV7-3	few	TRBJ1-2	TRBD1	CASRARDSGSYGYTF	TGTGCCAGCAGGGCCCGGGACAGCGGGAGCTATGGCTACACCTTC
TRBV30	.	TRBJ2-5	.	CAWISGLGGETQYF	TGTGCCTGGATCTCCGGACTGGGCGGGGAGACCCAGTACTTC
TRBV5-4	.	TRBJ2-7	.	CASSLVGQGPYEQYF	TGTGCCAGCAGCTTGGTAGGGCAGGGTCCATACGAGCAGTACTTC
TRBV30	.	TRBJ2-3	TRBD2	CAWNRLAGGTDTQYF	TGTGCCTGGAACCGACTAGCGGGGGGCACAGATACGCAGTATTTT
TRBV6-4	.	TRBJ2-3	TRBD1	CASSGQGRPTDTQYF	TGTGCCAGCAGTGGACAGGGCCGCCCTACAGATACGCAGTATTTT
TRBV2	.	TRBJ2-3	TRBD2	CASSPSGGAYF	TGTGCCAGCAGTCCTAGCGGGGGGGCGTATTTT
TRBV6-5	.	TRBJ2-2	TRBD2	CASSYSKTSSTGELFF	TGTGCCAGCAGTTACTCGAAGACTAGCTCTACCGGGGAGCTGTTTTTT
TRBV30	.	TRBJ1-2	.	CAWTMAADAYGYTF	TGTGCCTGGACGATGGCGGCCGACGCCTATGGCTACACCTTC
TRBV5-1	once	TRBJ2-2	TRBD2	CANRLAGDTGELFF	TGCGCCAACCGACTAGCGGGGGATACCGGGGAGCTGTTTTTT
TRBV5-1	.	TRBJ2-7	.	CASSFTGLAEQYF	TGCGCCAGCAGCTTTACAGGGCTGGCCGAGCAGTACTTC
TRBV5-1	.	TRBJ2-1	.	CASSSSTESSYNEQFF	TGCGCCAGCAGCTCTTCGACAGAGAGCTCCTACAATGAGCAGTTCTTC
TRBV18	.	TRBJ1-1	.	CASSPRDTGMNTEAFF	TGTGCCAGCTCACCCCGGGACACGGGGATGAACACTGAAGCTTTCTTT
TRBV5-6	.	TRBJ1-1	.	CASSLDLDIITLNTEAFF	TGTGCCAGCAGCTTGGATCTGGACATCATAACGTTGAACACTGAAGCTTTCTTT
TRBV7-6	.	TRBJ1-2	.	CASSLGTSNYGYTF	TGTGCCAGCAGCTTAGGGACCTCTAACTATGGCTACACCTTC
TRBV10-3	.	TRBJ2-5	.	CAISQTGQETQYF	TGTGCCATCAGCCAGACAGGTCAAGAGACCCAGTACTTC
TRBV21-1	once	TRBJ2-6	.	CASSKPNRGASGANVLTF	TGTGCCAGCAGCAAACCCAACAGGGGGGCGTCTGGGGCCAACGTCCTGACTTTC
TRBV6-4	.	TRBJ2-1	TRBD2	CASSYTAGGAYNEQFF	TGTGCCAGCAGTTACACGGCGGGGGGAGCCTACAATGAGCAGTTCTTC
TRBV6-1	.	TRBJ1-1	.	CASNRGNTEAFF	TGTGCCAGCAATCGGGGGAACACTGAAGCTTTCTTT
TRBV7-2	.	TRBJ2-3	.	CASSLAAQGATDTQYF	TGTGCCAGCAGCTTAGCTGCCCAGGGAGCCACAGATACGCAGTATTTT
TRBV7-6	.	TRBJ2-5	.	CASSPTSGTQYF	TGTGCCAGCAGCCCTACATCTGGGACCCAGTACTTC